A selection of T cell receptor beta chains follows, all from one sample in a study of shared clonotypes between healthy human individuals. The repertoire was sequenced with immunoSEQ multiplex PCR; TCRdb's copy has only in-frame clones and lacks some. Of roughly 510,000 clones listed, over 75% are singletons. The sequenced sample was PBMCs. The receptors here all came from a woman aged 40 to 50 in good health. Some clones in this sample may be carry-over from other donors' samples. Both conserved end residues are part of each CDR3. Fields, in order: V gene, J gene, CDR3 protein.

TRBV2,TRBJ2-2,CASSAENTGELFF
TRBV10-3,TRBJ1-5,CAINRDKDQPQHF
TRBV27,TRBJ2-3,CASKYSGSSTDTQYF
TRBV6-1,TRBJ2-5,CASRPRLETQYF
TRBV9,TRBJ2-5,CASSVGASGGMETQYF
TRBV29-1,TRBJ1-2,CSVGGGPYGYTF
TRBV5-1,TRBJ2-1,CASSLGVGVYRNEQFF
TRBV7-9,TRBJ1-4,CASSLASRPGKLFF
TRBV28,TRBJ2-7,CALGGEATYEQYF
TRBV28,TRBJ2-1,CASNSWYEQFF
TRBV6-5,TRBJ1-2,CASSFRDGRDGYTF
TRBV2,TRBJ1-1,CASSSQGNTEAFF
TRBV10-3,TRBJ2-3,CAITGDRATDTQYF
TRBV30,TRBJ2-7,CAWSVREYEQYF
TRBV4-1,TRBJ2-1,CASSQVRPSGRATPYNEQFF
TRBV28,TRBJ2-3,CASSLGRELDTQYF